Shown below are 4 T cell receptor beta chains from a single sample sequenced in a study of T cell repertoires in cytomegalovirus infection. Each CDR3 protein gets one entry after TCRdb re-called the reads with MiXCR. The sample yields roughly 920,000 distinct CDR3 sequences, approximately 30% seen once. Their specific antigens are unknown. The sequencing here drew on cultured CD8+ T cells from PBMCs, taken from culture after CMV antigen stimulation. The receptor set was obtained from a human donor in good health (CMV status not recorded). Some clones in this sample may be carry-over from other donors' samples.

The chain is built from TRBV7-6 and TRBJ2-2, with D perhaps being TRBD1 or TRBD2 (5 bases each). The CDR3 covers 16 residues. V dropped 5 bases and J dropped 0 bases, with 13 bases sitting between them. Germline V gene sequence: CDR1 SGHVS, CDR2 FNYEAQ. CDR3 protein: CASSPRGYANTGELFF. The CDR3 bases are TGTGCCAGCAGCCCGAGGGGCTACGCGAACACCGGGGAGCTGTTTTTT.

J is TRBJ2-3 and V is TRBV6-1; the match to TRBD2 covers 13 bases. V shed 5 bases and J 7 bases; nucleotides not matched to a gene: 6. Germline-derived CDR1 and CDR2 are MNHNS and SASEGT. This CDR3 contains 15 residues. The CDR3 region has the DNA TGTGCCAGCAGTTGTCAACTAGCGGGGGGGAATACGCAGTATTTT. This encodes CASSCQLAGGNTQYF.

The rearrangement uses TRBV7-2 and TRBJ2-2; 10 bases agree with TRBD2. V shed 1 base, J shed 7 bases, and the junction held 6 bases outside the gene matches. CDR1 is SGHTA and CDR2 is FQGNSA in the germline V gene. The length of the CDR3 is 16 residues. CDR3 loop: CASSLGAGGLVGELFF. DNA for the CDR3: TGTGCCAGCAGCTTAGGAGCGGGGGGGCTGGTCGGGGAGCTGTTTTTT.

This clonotype was observed many times. The V and J genes are TRBV7-6 and TRBJ1-1, with D hard to call. V gave up 2 bases and J gave up 0 bases, with 13 bases separating them. The CDR3 runs to 16 residues. Germline values: CDR1 SGHVS, CDR2 FNYEAQ. DNA of the CDR3: TGTGCCAGCAGCTTATTCATGGGATTTTTGAACACTGAAGCTTTCTTT. Encoded protein: CASSLFMGFLNTEAFF.